Below, 2 T cell receptor beta chains from the same sample are listed, as sequenced in a study of T cells in localized non-small cell lung cancer. TCRdb keeps only in-frame clones here, not all; method: immunoSEQ multiplex PCR. In the table there are around 28,000 clones, around 90% of which are singletons. The sequencing used peripheral blood, collected before any cancer treatment. The receptors originated from a woman aged 18-49 years with stage I lung adenocarcinoma.

A note on this clone: The sample holds other DNA sequences that translate to the same CDR3. This chain links TRBV28 with TRBJ2-7, with TRBD2 matching 11 bases. Trimming cost V 2 bases and J 0 bases; bases outside gene matches: 0. Germline V gives CDR1 MDHEN, CDR2 SYDVKM. This CDR3 region has 15 residues. CDR3 DNA: TGTGCCAGCAGTTTAGGGACTAGCGGCTCCTACGAGCAGTACTTC. This translates into CASSLGTSGSYEQYF.

V gene TRBV6-5 combines with J gene TRBJ2-2; 9 bases line up with TRBD1. V shed 4 bases, J shed 5 bases, and the junction held 8 bases outside the gene matches. The CDR3 has 16 residues. Germline V gives CDR1 MNHEY, CDR2 SVGAGI. DNA for the CDR3: TGTGCCAGCAGTTTTACCGGGACAGGGAGAACCGGGGAGCTGTTTTTT. Amino acid sequence: CASSFTGTGRTGELFF.